A selection of T cell receptor beta chains follows, all from one sample in a study of beta chain features in type 1 diabetes. Clones were read by immunoSEQ multiplex PCR, and TCRdb kept only the in-frame ones, dropping some. The sample lists about 350,000 clones; around a fifth were seen once. The sequencing sample was made of naive CD4+ T cells from blood. These receptor sequences come from a woman younger than 35 in good health. The CDR3 runs from the conserved cysteine through the conserved F or W. Fields, in order: V gene, CDR3 protein.

TRBV6-6 | CASSEGQTYGYTF
TRBV15 | CATSDGGDYTDTQYF
TRBV29-1 | CSVGRGSNQPQHF
TRBV2 | CASGGPGGRSYEQYF
TRBV7-9 | CASSLRTGRGYAEAFF
TRBV25-1 | CASSAPGQGVRGYTF
TRBV6-6 | CASSDQGSDTQYF
TRBV4-1 | CASSQSGEYYGYTF
TRBV2 | CASSLDRDTQYF
TRBV18 | CASSQTSAEQFF
TRBV10-2 | CASRLAGGEGQFF
TRBV27 | CASSGWGGRIETQYF
TRBV6-5 | CASSYSSTVSYGYTF
TRBV9 | CASSAGTDVEAFF
TRBV7-2 | CATRGAPDTQYF
TRBV29-1 | CSVERTAAGGYTF
TRBV5-8 | CASSGLAGVEVAKNIQYF
TRBV2 | CASSDVPSANTGELFF
TRBV10-3 | CAISESTFRTYEQYF
TRBV7-9 | CASSSTANQPQHF
TRBV25-1 | CASSDSSNGYTF
TRBV5-1 | CASSLAVRGYEQYF
TRBV4-2 | CASSQPPGQAHQKLFF
TRBV30 | CACNSGANVLTF
TRBV14 | CASSMEYRDGYTF
TRBV4-1 | CASSQDPRARSGIDTQYF
TRBV7-9 | CASSLVGLAGNEQFF
TRBV7-9 | CASSLAGGHGYTF
TRBV2 | CASSDSYYGYTF
TRBV30 | CAWSVAGGRGETQYF
TRBV9 | CASSVPKETQYF
TRBV5-1 | CASSLGGGGRTEAFF
TRBV5-1 | CASTGVTEAFF
TRBV30 | CAWSVVGRHRGGYTF
TRBV4-2 | CASSQAQGQETQYF
TRBV10-3 | CAISVQLAGGPIEQFF
TRBV6-6 | CASSYSGRGAEETQYF
TRBV5-1 | CASSLRTGSYTF
TRBV7-2 | CASSFGGGQGQPQHF
TRBV27 | CASSLTRRSYGYTF
TRBV5-4 | CASSPEGREKLFF
TRBV9 | CASSVGDRDHEQYF
TRBV2 | CASSVGGSGQETQYF
TRBV21-1 | CASRANVTSDSYEQYF
TRBV19 | CASRSRDSQETQYF